These 27 T cell receptor beta chains were sequenced from one sample in a study of blood T cell repertoires in COVID-19. The data were produced by immunoSEQ multiplex PCR, yet TCRdb's version contains in-frame clones alone and is incomplete. The sample consists of about 350,000 clones, 85% to 90% of them appearing once. The material sequenced was peripheral blood. These receptors all stem from a woman in her forties or fifties with COVID-19, enrolled during active disease.

V gene TRBV5-1 combines with J gene TRBJ1-3; tentative D call: TRBD1 (6 bases). The germline CDR1 and CDR2 sequences are SGHRS and YFSETQ. This CDR3 spans 15 amino acids. Trimming stripped 4 bases from V and 0 bases from J, with 11 bases between. CDR3: CASSRDTSSGNTIYF. In DNA form, the CDR3 reads TGCGCCAGCAGCCGGGACACTTCCTCTGGAAACACCATATATTTT.

The chain combines TRBV10-2 with TRBJ2-7, with D uncertain. V was shortened by 8 bases and J by 5 bases, with 10 bases between the two germline ends. The CDR3 covers 11 residues. From germline, CDR1 is WSHSY and CDR2 SAAADI. The CDR3 nucleotides are TGCGCCAGCCTAGGAGCCCACGAGCAGTACTTC. It encodes CASLGAHEQYF.

The chain links TRBV7-5 to TRBJ2-3; the table's TRBD2 call for D was not verified on the DNA. TRBV7-5 is recorded as a pseudogene. CDR3 size: 19 residues. CDR3 residues: CARSYPRGLAGGKADTQYF. The CDR3, as DNA: TGTGCCAGAAGCTATCCCCGGGGACTAGCGGGAGGTAAGGCAGATACGCAGTATTTT.

The V gene is TRBV6-2 or TRBV6-3, the J gene TRBJ2-7, with no clear D. Germline V gene sequence: CDR1 MNHEY, CDR2 SVGEGT. Trimming pared 0 bases from V and 3 bases from J, leaving 9 bases between. The CDR3 extends over 14 amino acids. CDR3 loop: CASSYSTAYYEQYF. In DNA, the CDR3 is TGTGCCAGCAGTTACTCGACTGCGTACTACGAGCAGTACTTC.

The gene calls are TRBV7-2 and TRBJ2-2, with D possibly TRBD1 on 6 matching bases. V lost 1 base to trimming and J lost 3 bases, with 9 bases between them. CDR1 and CDR2 from the germline V gene are SGHTA and FQGNSA. This CDR3 has 15 amino acids. The CDR3 nucleotides are TGTGCCAGCAGCTTAGGGGGGACATACACCGGGGAGCTGTTTTTT. Protein: CASSLGGTYTGELFF.

The V gene is TRBV27, the J gene TRBJ1-3; D not resolved. The CDR3 is 15 amino acids. Deletions cut 7 bases from V and 3 bases from J, with 16 bases between. CDR1 is MNHEY, CDR2 SMNVEV, per germline (reference sequence). The CDR3 bases are TGTGCCAGCACCGACCTAGCCGGGATTGGAAACACCATATATTTT. Amino acid sequence: CASTDLAGIGNTIYF.

This chain links TRBV27 with TRBJ1-6; 9 bases align to TRBD1. Germline assignment: CDR1 MNHEY and CDR2 SMNVEV (reference sequence). V lost 6 bases to trimming and J lost 10 bases; unmatched junction nucleotides: 10. The CDR3 sequence is 15 residues long. In DNA form, the CDR3 reads TGTGCCAGCAGACTCCGGGACAGGGCCCCCTCACCCCTCCACTTT. It specifies CASRLRDRAPSPLHF.

The chain links TRBV11-3 to TRBJ2-1, with TRBD2 identical over 10 bases. This CDR3 is built from 14 residues. Germline V gene data show CDR1 as SGHNT and CDR2 as YENEEA. Losses at the gene ends were 4 bases for V and 8 bases for J; bases not matched to a gene: 5. CDR3 nucleotide sequence: TGTGCCAGCAGCTCACAGCGGGAGGGTTATGAGCAGTTCTTC. Translation gives CASSSQREGYEQFF.

This clone was counted between two and nine times. The gene calls are TRBV19 and TRBJ2-1, with 7 bases aligning to TRBD2. CDR1 is LNHDA, CDR2 SQIVND, per germline (reference sequence). The length of the CDR3 is 15 residues. Unmatched junction bases numbered 7, after V lost 2 bases and J lost 6 bases. The CDR3 spells CASSILAWGGNEQFF. As DNA, the CDR3 is TGTGCCAGTAGTATACTAGCGTGGGGGGGCAATGAGCAGTTCTTC.

The genes are TRBV11-3 and TRBJ1-1; tentatively, D is TRBD1 (5 bases). The CDR3 sequence is 15 residues long. Per the germline V gene, CDR1 is SGHNT and CDR2 is YENEEA. Between the trimmed V and J ends, which lost 1 base and 1 base, there was a span of 10 bases. The CDR3 loop reads CASSLVGLKNTEAFF. CDR3 bases: TGTGCCAGCAGCTTAGTGGGACTTAAGAACACTGAAGCTTTCTTT.

The rearrangement links TRBV14 to TRBJ2-1; 10 nucleotides agree with TRBD2. Germline-derived CDR1 and CDR2 are SGHDN and FVKESK. V shed 3 bases and J 8 bases; nucleotides not matched to a gene: 19. This CDR3 is built from 19 residues. The CDR3 DNA follows: TGTGCCAGCAGCCAGGGATTAGCGGGAGGCTACACCTCCGTCGATGAGCAGTTCTTC. Translation gives CASSQGLAGGYTSVDEQFF.

J is TRBJ2-7 and V is TRBV3-1 (or the pseudogene TRBV3-2); 13 nucleotides agree with TRBD2. The CDR3 is 17 residues long. In germline, CDR1 is LGHDT, CDR2 YNNKEL (reference sequence). The V and J ends lost 0 bases and 2 bases, in that order; junction bases with no gene match: 4. This chain's CDR3 is CASSQEGLAGVPYEQYF. CDR3 nucleotides: TGTGCCAGCAGCCAAGAAGGACTAGCGGGAGTCCCCTACGAGCAGTACTTC.

The chain recombines TRBV5-1 with TRBJ2-1; TRBD1 matches 7 bases. V trimming: 5 bases; J trimming: 3 bases; junction bases outside the gene matches: 5. The length of the CDR3 is 14 residues. Germline assignment: CDR1 SGHRS and CDR2 YFSETQ. CDR3 DNA sequence: TGCGCCAGCAGGTTCGGGACAGACTACAATGAGCAGTTCTTC. Protein sequence: CASRFGTDYNEQFF.

This clone has only a few counts. J is TRBJ1-1 and V is TRBV11-2; 7 bases are shared with TRBD1. V shed 4 bases and J 4 bases; nucleotides not matched to a gene: 9. The CDR3 runs to 15 residues. The germline V gene encodes CDR1 SGHAT and CDR2 FQNNGV. The DNA for the CDR3 is TGTGCCAGCAGCTCCCCGTTCGGGACAGCCACTGAAGCTTTCTTT. Its protein is CASSSPFGTATEAFF.

The rearrangement uses TRBV28 and TRBJ1-2; 8 bases are shared with TRBD1. J lost 6 bases, V lost 6 bases, and 6 bases had no gene match. This CDR3 has 13 amino acids. The germline CDR1 and CDR2 sequences are MDHEN and SYDVKM. The CDR3 region is CASSSGGPDGYTF. The CDR3 DNA reads TGTGCCAGCAGCTCAGGGGGCCCCGATGGCTACACCTTC.

V is TRBV4-1 and J is TRBJ2-3, with 9 nucleotides matching TRBD2. The CDR3 spans 16 residues. The J segment lost 4 bases and the V segment lost 0 bases, leaving 5 bases of the junction unmatched. Per germline, CDR1 MGHRA and CDR2 YSYEKL. As DNA, the CDR3 is TGCGCCAGCAGCCAAGACACTGCGGGAGGGGCAGATACGCAGTATTTT. Translated: CASSQDTAGGADTQYF.

The rearrangement links TRBV6-9 to TRBJ2-5; a weak D match, TRBD1 (5 bases). This CDR3 has 14 residues. V was shortened by 3 bases and J by 1 base, with 9 bases between the two germline ends. Germline V gene data show CDR1 as MNHGY and CDR2 as SVAAGI. This CDR3 reads CASSYQGSQETQYF. DNA for the CDR3: TGTGCCAGCAGTTACCAGGGCTCCCAAGAGACCCAGTACTTC.

V and J are TRBV12-2 and TRBJ2-3; the table assigns TRBD2, which was not confirmed against the DNA. TRBV12-2 is a recognized pseudogene. The CDR3 loop spans 17 amino acids. The chain's CDR3 is CASRLRVSGRATDTQYF. The CDR3 nucleotides are TGTGCAAGTCGCTTAAGGGTTAGCGGGAGGGCCACAGATACGCAGTATTTT.

The rearrangement joins TRBV18 to TRBJ1-5, with 9 positions matching TRBD1. The V segment lost 2 bases and the J segment 3 bases; nucleotides outside the gene matches: 5. This CDR3 comprises 16 residues. CDR1 and CDR2 from the germline V gene are KGHSH and LQKENI. The CDR3, as DNA: TGTGCCAGCTCACCAGCCGGGACAGGGACCAATCAGCCCCAGCATTTT. Encoded protein: CASSPAGTGTNQPQHF. Drawing the rest from reference TRBV18 and TRBJ1-5, the complete variable domain is NAGVMQNPRHLVRRRGQEARLRCSPMKGHSHVYWYRQLPEEGLKFMVYLQKENIIDESGMPKERFSAEFPKEGPSILRIQQVVRGDSAAYFCASSPAGTGTNQPQHFGDGTRLSIL.

V is TRBV10-3 and J is TRBJ2-5, with TRBD1 matching 9 bases. Germline V lookup: CDR1 ENHRY, CDR2 SYGVKD. V shed 4 bases and J 0 bases; nucleotides not matched to a gene: 6. This CDR3 region has 16 residues. The CDR3 nucleotides read TGTGCCATCAGTGTGCCCGGGACAGGGTACCAAGAGACCCAGTACTTC. This codes for CAISVPGTGYQETQYF.

The chain recombines TRBV7-6 with TRBJ2-1; maybe TRBD1 (6 bases). The CDR3 length is 17 residues. Germline assignment: CDR1 SGHVS and CDR2 FNYEAQ. Trimming cost V 2 bases and J 2 bases, with 16 bases left between them. The CDR3 DNA reads TGTGCCAGCAGCTTAACTTGGGCAGGGGCAACCTACAATGAGCAGTTCTTC. Its protein product is CASSLTWAGATYNEQFF.

The chain links TRBV2 to TRBJ1-3; weak D call: TRBD1 (6 bases). The CDR3 sequence is 15 residues long. The germline gives CDR1 SNHLY, CDR2 FYNNEI. The V end lost 9 bases, the J end lost 0 bases, and 15 bases lay between the germline ends. The CDR3 region has the DNA TGTGCCAGGGGGACACGGACTCTCTCTGGAAACACCATATATTTT. Translated: CARGTRTLSGNTIYF.

DNA for the CDR3: TGTGCCAGTAGTTCGGGACAGGTCAATCAGCCCCAGCATTTT. Its translation: CASSSGQVNQPQHF. The rearrangement links TRBV19 to TRBJ1-5; 8 bases map to TRBD1. The V segment lost 5 bases and the J segment 3 bases; nucleotides outside the gene matches: 3. The CDR3 is 14 amino acids. Germline assignment: CDR1 LNHDA and CDR2 SQIVND (reference sequence).

The rearrangement uses TRBV4-3 and TRBJ1-1, with D possibly TRBD1 on 5 matching bases. The V end lost 4 bases, the J end lost 2 bases, and 8 bases lay between the germline ends. Germline assignment: CDR1 LGHNA and CDR2 YSLEER. This CDR3 region has 13 residues. The CDR3 loop is CASSLDRNTEAFF. The CDR3 DNA reads as TGCGCCAGCAGCCTAGACAGAAACACTGAAGCTTTCTTT.

The chain is built from TRBV6-6 and TRBJ2-7; TRBD1 agrees at 9 bases. Germline V gene lookup returns CDR1 MNHNY and CDR2 SVGAGI (reference sequence). The ends lost 0 bases at V and 3 bases at J; junction bases unmatched: 3. The CDR3 sequence is 15 residues long. The CDR3: CASSYSGTGSYEQYF. The CDR3 DNA sequence: TGTGCCAGCAGTTACTCGGGGACAGGGAGCTACGAGCAGTACTTC.

The table lists this clone with a few counts. The genes are TRBV4-1 and TRBJ1-2; 7 bases line up with TRBD1. Trimming removed 0 bases from V and 0 bases from J; junction bases left unmatched: 4. Germline CDR1 reads MGHRA; CDR2 reads YSYEKL. CDR3 length equals 16 residues. CDR3 sequence: CASSQEGGAANYGYTF. In nucleotides, the CDR3 is TGCGCCAGCAGCCAAGAAGGGGGCGCAGCTAACTATGGCTACACCTTC.

This chain links TRBV19 with TRBJ2-7, with 9 bases matching TRBD2. The J segment lost 2 bases and the V segment lost 4 bases, leaving 12 bases of the junction unmatched. The CDR3 consists of 17 residues. Germline V gene lookup returns CDR1 LNHDA and CDR2 SQIVND (reference sequence). The CDR3 DNA reads as TGTGCCAGTAGTACTAGCGGGAAGGCCCTCTCTCCCTACGAGCAGTACTTC. Its translation: CASSTSGKALSPYEQYF.